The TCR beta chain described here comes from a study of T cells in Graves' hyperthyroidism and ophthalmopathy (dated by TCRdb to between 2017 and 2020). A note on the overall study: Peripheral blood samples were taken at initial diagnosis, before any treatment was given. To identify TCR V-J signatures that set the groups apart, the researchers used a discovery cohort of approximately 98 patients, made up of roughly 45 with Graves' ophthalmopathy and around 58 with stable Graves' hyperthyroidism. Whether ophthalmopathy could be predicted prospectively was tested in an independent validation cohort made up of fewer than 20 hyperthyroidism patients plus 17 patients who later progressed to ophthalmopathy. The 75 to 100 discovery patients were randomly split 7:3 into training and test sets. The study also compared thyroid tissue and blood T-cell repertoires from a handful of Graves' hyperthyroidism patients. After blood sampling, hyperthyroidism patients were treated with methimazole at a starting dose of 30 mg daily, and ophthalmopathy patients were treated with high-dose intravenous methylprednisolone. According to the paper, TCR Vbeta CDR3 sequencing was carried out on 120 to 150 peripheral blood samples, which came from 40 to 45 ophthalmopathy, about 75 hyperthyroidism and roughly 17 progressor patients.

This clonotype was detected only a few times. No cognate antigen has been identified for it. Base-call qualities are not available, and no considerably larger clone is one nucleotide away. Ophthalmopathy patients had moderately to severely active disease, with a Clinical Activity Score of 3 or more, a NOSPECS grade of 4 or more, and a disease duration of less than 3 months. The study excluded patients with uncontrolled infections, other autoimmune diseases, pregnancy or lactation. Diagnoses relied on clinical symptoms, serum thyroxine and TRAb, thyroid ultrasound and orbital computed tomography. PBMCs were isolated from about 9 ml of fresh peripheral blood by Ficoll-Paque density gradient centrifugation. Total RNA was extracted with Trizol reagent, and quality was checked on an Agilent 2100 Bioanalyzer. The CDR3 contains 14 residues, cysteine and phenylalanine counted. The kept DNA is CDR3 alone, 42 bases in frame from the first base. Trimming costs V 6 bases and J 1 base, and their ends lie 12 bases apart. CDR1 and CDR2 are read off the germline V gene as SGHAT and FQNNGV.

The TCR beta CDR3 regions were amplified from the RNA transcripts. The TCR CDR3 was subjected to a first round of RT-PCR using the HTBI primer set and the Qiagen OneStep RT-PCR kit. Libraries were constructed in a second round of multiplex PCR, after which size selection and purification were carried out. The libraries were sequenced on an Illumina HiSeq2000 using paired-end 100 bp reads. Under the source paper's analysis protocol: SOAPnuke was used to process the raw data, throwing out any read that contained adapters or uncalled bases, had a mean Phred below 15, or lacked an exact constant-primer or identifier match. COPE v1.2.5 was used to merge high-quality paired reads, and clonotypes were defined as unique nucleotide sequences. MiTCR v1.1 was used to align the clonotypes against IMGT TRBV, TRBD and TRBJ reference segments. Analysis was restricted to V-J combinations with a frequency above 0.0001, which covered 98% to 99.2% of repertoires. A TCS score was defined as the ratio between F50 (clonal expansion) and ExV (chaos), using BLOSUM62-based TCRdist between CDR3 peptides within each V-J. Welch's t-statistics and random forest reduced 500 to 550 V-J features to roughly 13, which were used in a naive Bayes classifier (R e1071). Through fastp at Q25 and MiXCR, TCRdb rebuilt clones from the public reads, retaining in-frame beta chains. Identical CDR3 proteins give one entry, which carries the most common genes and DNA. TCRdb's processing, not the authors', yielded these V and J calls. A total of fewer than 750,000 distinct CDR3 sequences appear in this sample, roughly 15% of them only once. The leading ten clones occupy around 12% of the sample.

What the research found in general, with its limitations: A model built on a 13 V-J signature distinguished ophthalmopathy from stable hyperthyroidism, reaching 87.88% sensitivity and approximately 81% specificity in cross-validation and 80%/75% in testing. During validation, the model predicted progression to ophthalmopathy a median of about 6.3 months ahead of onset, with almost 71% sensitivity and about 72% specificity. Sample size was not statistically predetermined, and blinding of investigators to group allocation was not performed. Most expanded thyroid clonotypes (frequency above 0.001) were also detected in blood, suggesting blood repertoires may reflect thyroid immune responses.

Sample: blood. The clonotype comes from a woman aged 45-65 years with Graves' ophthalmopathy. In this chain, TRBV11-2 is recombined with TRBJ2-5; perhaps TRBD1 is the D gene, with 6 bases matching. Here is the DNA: TGTGCCAGCAGAACCGGGACATTCCAAGAGACCCAGTACTTC. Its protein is CASRTGTFQETQYF.